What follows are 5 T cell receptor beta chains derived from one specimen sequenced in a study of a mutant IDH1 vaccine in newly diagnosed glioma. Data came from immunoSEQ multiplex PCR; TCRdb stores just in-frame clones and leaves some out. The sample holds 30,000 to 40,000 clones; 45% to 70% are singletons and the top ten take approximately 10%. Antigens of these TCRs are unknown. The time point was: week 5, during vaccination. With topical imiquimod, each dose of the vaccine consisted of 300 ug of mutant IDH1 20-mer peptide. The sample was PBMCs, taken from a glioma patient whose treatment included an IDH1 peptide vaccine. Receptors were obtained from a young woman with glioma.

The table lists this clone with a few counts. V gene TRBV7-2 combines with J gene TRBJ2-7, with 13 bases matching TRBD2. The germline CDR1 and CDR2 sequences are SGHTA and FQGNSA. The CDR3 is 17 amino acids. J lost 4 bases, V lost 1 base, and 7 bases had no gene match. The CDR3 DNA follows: TGTGCCAGCAGCTTAGTGGGACTAGCGGGAAATAGGTACGAGCAGTACTTC. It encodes CASSLVGLAGNRYEQYF. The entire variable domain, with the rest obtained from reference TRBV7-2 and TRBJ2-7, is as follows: GAGVSQSPSNKVTEKGKDVELRCDPISGHTALYWYRQSLGQGLEFLIYFQGNSAPDKSGLPSDRFSAERTGGSVSTLTIQRTQQEDSAVYLCASSLVGLAGNRYEQYFGPGTRLTVT.

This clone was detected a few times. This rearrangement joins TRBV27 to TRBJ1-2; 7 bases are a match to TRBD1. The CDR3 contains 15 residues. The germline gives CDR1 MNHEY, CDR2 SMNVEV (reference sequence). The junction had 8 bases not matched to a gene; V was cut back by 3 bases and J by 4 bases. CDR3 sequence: CASSFEGGGSYGYTF. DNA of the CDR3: TGTGCCAGCAGTTTCGAAGGGGGCGGCTCCTATGGCTACACCTTC.

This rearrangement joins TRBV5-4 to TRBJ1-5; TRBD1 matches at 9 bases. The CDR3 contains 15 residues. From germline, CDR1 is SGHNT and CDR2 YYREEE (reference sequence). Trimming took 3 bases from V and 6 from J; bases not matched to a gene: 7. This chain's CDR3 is CASSSGTGGSQPQHF. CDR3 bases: TGTGCCAGCAGCTCAGGTACAGGGGGCTCTCAGCCCCAGCATTTT.

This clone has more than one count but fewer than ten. CDR3 amino acids: CASSLGENTEAFF. DNA for the CDR3: TGTGCCAGCAGCTTAGGGGAGAACACTGAAGCTTTCTTT. The chain has TRBV7-8 and TRBJ1-1, with D unresolved. From germline, CDR1 is SGHVS and CDR2 FQNEAQ. The CDR3 extends over 13 amino acids. V was trimmed by 1 base and J by 1 base, leaving 4 bases between them.

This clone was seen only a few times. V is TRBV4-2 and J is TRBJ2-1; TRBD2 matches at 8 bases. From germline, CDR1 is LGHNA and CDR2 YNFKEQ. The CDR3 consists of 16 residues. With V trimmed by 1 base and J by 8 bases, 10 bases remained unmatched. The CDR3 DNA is TGTGCCAGCAGCCAAGGGAGCGGGACTAGGGTCGATGAGCAGTTCTTC. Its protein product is CASSQGSGTRVDEQFF.